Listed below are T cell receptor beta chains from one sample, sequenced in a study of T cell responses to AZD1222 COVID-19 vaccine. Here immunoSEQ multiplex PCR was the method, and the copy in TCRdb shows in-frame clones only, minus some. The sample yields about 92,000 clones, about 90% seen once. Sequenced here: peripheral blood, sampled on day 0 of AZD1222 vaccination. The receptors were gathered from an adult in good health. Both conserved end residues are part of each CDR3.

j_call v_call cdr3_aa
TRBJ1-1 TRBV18 CASSRGDMNTEAFF
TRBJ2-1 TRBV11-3 CASSLERVGRNEQFF
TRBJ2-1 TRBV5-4 CASSLFQGGYNEQFF
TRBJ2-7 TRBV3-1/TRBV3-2 CASSQDGRVGIYEQYF
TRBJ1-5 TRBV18 CASSQGTGIYQPQHF
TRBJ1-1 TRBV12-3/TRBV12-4 CASRILTEAFF
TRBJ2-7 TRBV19 CASSWTGGTSEQYF
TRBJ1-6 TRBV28 CASSLLGTANSPLHF
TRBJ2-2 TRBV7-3 CASSSALNTGELFF
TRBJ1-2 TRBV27 CASSSTRDYGYTF
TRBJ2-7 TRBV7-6 CASSARPGHLYEQYF
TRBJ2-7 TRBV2 CASSLQFFSYEQYF
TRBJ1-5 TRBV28 CASRRGDQPQHF
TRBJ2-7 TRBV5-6 CASTMEGYEQYF
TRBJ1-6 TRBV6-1 CASSEALRGSYNSPLHF
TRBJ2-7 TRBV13 CASSDTGNIHYEQYF
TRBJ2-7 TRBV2 CASGDYLGAEQYF
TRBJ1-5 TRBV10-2 CASSGIRDSNQPQHF
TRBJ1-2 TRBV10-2 CASKVGQGHYGYTF
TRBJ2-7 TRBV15 CATSRAPGSFYEQYF
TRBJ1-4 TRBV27 CASSFRGNEKLFF
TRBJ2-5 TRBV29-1 CSVAAGLAEEETQYF
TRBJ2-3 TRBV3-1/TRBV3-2 CASLAGGLTDTQYF
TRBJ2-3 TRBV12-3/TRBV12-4 CASSLGYTDTQYF
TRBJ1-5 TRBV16 CASSQSEYGNQPQHF
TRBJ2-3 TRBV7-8 CASTRHSTDTQYF
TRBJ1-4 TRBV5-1 CASTQGFNEKLFF
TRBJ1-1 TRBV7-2 CASSFQDNTEAFF
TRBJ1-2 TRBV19 CASSIWSENYGYTF